This TCR beta chain comes out of a study of T cell clones after liver transplantation (dated by TCRdb to about 2019). Describing the broader study: The samples were obtained from ITN030ST, a randomized trial that attempted immunosuppression withdrawal within 2 years after liver transplantation. Blood samples were collected pre-transplant, pre-randomization before withdrawal, and post-randomization after either complete withdrawal or failed withdrawal. As an antigen-independent comparator for donor-reactive sequences, third party-reactive TCRbeta sequences were also identified from pre-transplant MLRs. To count as tolerant, a recipient had to stay completely off immunosuppression for at least one year without liver enzymes climbing beyond twice the upper limit of normal. The studied cohort comprised 8 liver transplant recipients, 3 classified as tolerant and 5 as non-tolerant. Of the eight recipients, three were HCV-positive, while the remaining recipients had been transplanted for non-autoimmune, non-viral indications. Donor-reactive T cell clones were identified using TCRbeta sequencing after a pre-transplant mixed lymphocyte reaction and were then followed in post-transplant blood. Subjects received no induction therapy and standard immunosuppression until randomization at 12-24 months post-transplant. Results the study describes overall, beyond this receptor: In 5 of 8 subjects, regardless of tolerance or HCV status, circulating donor-reactive CD4 TCRbeta sequences dropped significantly post-transplant. In two subjects, low numbers of available donor cells limited the measurable donor-reactive repertoire. Conclusions were preliminary, limited by small, heterogeneous patient numbers and non-standardized post-transplant time points. After accounting for repertoire turnover, donor-reactive detection was significantly reduced in 7 of 8 subjects for CD4 and 8 of 8 for CD8. Without allograft tissue specimens, donor-reactive T cells may have migrated into the graft rather than being deleted. Donor-reactive sequences declined more than third party-reactive ones, suggesting partial antigen-specific deletion unrelated to withdrawal success.

High-throughput TCRbeta CDR3 sequencing of frozen genomic DNA was performed by immunoSEQ, with PCR amplification, mapping, bias correction and internal controls included. Turning to the authors' computational methods: Productive rearrangements were retained, and unique TCRbeta sequences were defined by the CDR3 nucleotide sequence together with the V and J gene. Donor-reactive sequences required at least 5-fold expansion in CFSE-low cells versus unstimulated pre-transplant cells and at least 0.01% frequency. Per-subject minimum frequency thresholds, based on the lowest-template unstimulated sample, ensured at least 90% detection power. Jensen-Shannon divergence between the top 1000 TCRbeta sequences post-transplant and pre-transplant was used to measure repertoire turnover. Two-sided Fisher's exact tests were used to test for changes in how often donor-reactive sequences were detected. This immuneACCESS table, as held by TCRdb, lists in-frame sequences with V and J called but not all clones. Of the missing ones, under half trace to an unresolved V gene in checked studies; the others have no known cause. V and J calls and clone size are given by that table; D and trimming were obtained from the DNA. This sample lists some 59,000 clones; roughly three quarters were detected once. 9.7% of the sample lies in the top ten.

Ends trimmed: V by 3 bases, J by 8 bases; bases unmatched to a gene: 0. From the germline V gene, CDR1 is KGHSH and CDR2 is LQKENI. The CDR3 starts with the cysteine, ends with the phenylalanine, and has 12 residues. The read is trimmed to its CDR3 DNA, 36 bases read in frame from base 1. Unstimulated PBMCs, after thawing, were stained for CD3, CD4 and CD8 and then FACS-sorted into CD3+CD4+ and CD3+CD8+ populations. Each of the 8 studied subjects was randomized to immunosuppression withdrawal. The Qiagen DNeasy Blood and Tissue Kit was used for genomic DNA isolation. With respect to this clone: The antigen this receptor binds is unknown. No much larger clone exists at a distance of one base, and base qualities are not known.

The receptor's source is a human patient who received a liver transplant. After a transplant, the graft donor may have provided part of the T cells. This sample comprised CD4+ T cells from blood, obtained at the 22-month timepoint. Here the chain combines TRBV18 and TRBJ2-1, and TRBD1 aligns with 8 junction nucleotides. The CDR3 loop reads CASSPGQDEQFF. The DNA is as follows: TGTGCCAGCTCACCGGGACAGGATGAGCAGTTCTTC.